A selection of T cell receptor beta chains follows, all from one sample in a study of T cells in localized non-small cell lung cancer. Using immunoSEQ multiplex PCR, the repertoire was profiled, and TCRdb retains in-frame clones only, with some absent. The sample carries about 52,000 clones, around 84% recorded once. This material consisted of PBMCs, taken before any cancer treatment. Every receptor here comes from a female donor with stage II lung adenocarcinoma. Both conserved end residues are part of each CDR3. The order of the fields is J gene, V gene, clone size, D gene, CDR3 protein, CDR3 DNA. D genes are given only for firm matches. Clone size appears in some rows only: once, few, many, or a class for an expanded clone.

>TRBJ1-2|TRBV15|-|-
CATSRGGGGGYTF
TGTGCCACCAGCAGAGGAGGCGGGGGCGGCTACACCTTC
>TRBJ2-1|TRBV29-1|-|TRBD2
CSVPGLADNEQFF
TGCAGCGTTCCGGGACTAGCAGACAATGAGCAGTTCTTC
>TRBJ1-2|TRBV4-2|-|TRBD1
CASSREQTGRDGYTF
TGTGCCAGCAGCCGAGAACAGACAGGGAGAGATGGCTACACCTTC
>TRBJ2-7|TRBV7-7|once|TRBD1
CASSLRQGGSYEQYF
TGTGCTAGCAGCCTCCGACAGGGGGGTTCCTACGAGCAGTACTTC
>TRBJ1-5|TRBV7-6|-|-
CASSLAPPGSNQPQHF
TGTGCCAGCAGCTTAGCGCCGCCGGGTAGCAATCAGCCCCAGCATTTT
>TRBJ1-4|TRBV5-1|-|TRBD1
CASSTGQGGTNEKLFF
TGCGCCAGCAGCACTGGACAGGGGGGAACTAATGAAAAACTGTTTTTT
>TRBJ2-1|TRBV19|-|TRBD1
CASSVDRGLQFF
TGTGCCAGTAGTGTAGACAGGGGTTTGCAGTTCTTC
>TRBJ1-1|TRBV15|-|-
CATSRGGQRNTEAFF
TGTGCCACCAGCAGAGGTGGACAGAGGAACACTGAAGCTTTCTTT
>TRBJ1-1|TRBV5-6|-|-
CASLPGPGQMNTEAFF
TGTGCCAGCCTCCCAGGCCCTGGGCAAATGAACACTGAAGCTTTCTTT
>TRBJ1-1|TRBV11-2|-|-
CASSFGRDTEAFF
TGTGCCAGCAGCTTTGGGCGCGACACTGAAGCTTTCTTT
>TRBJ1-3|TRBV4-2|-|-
CASSQDVRGPGNTIYF
TGTGCCAGCAGCCAAGATGTGCGGGGCCCTGGAAACACCATATATTTT
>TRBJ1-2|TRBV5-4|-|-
CASSLGGTGSRFYGYTF
TGTGCCAGCAGCTTGGGCGGGACGGGCAGCCGATTCTATGGCTACACCTTC
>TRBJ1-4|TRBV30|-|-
CAWRRGGGEKLFF
TGTGCCTGGAGAAGGGGGGGAGGTGAAAAACTGTTTTTT
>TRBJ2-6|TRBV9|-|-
CASSPTGGANVLTF
TGTGCCAGCAGCCCCACCGGCGGGGCCAACGTCCTGACTTTC
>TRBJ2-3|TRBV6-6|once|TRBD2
CASRSRWGGADTQYF
TGTGCCAGCAGATCCCGTTGGGGGGGGGCAGATACGCAGTATTTT
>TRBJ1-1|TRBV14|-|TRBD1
CASSQFAQTHRGRRTEAFF
TGTGCCAGCAGCCAATTTGCGCAAACCCACAGGGGGCGACGGACTGAAGCTTTCTTT
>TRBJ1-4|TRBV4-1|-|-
CASSQGGFSEKLFF
TGCGCCAGCAGCCAAGGAGGGTTCAGTGAAAAACTGTTTTTT
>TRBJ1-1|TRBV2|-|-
CASGRGLLNTEAFF
TGTGCCAGCGGGAGGGGCTTGCTTAACACTGAAGCTTTCTTT
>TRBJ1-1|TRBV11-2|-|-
CASSLDGALNTEAFF
TGTGCCAGCAGCTTAGATGGGGCGTTGAACACTGAAGCTTTCTTT
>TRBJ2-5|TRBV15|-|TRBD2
CATSARLAGQETQYF
TGTGCCACCAGCGCCAGACTAGCGGGACAAGAGACCCAGTACTTC
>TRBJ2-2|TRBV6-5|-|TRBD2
CASSYSSSGVSGELFF
TGTGCCAGCAGTTACTCGTCTAGCGGGGTTAGCGGGGAGCTGTTTTTT
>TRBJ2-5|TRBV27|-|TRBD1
CASSFIRDRGQETQYF
TGTGCCAGCAGTTTCATTCGAGACAGGGGGCAAGAGACCCAGTACTTC
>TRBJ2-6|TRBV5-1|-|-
CASSLGGTGANVLTF
TGCGCCAGCAGCTTGGGAGGAACTGGGGCCAACGTCCTGACTTTC
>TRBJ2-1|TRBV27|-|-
CASSLFGDNEQFF
TGTGCCAGCAGTTTGTTCGGTGACAATGAGCAGTTCTTC
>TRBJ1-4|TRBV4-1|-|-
CASGPLSGRGEKLFF
TGCGCCAGCGGACCCCTTTCAGGCCGCGGTGAAAAACTGTTTTTT
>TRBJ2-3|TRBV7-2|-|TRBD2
CASSFAGESTDTQYF
TGTGCCAGCAGCTTTGCGGGGGAAAGTACAGATACGCAGTATTTT
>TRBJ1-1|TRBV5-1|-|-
CASSSTGSTEAFF
TGCGCCAGCAGCTCGACCGGGTCCACTGAAGCTTTCTTT
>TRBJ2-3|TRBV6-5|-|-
CASNILGTDTQYF
TGTGCCAGCAATATCCTGGGCACAGATACGCAGTATTTT
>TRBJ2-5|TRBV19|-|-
CASGRPGGGFNQETQYF
TGTGCCAGTGGCCGGCCCGGAGGGGGGTTTAACCAAGAGACCCAGTACTTC